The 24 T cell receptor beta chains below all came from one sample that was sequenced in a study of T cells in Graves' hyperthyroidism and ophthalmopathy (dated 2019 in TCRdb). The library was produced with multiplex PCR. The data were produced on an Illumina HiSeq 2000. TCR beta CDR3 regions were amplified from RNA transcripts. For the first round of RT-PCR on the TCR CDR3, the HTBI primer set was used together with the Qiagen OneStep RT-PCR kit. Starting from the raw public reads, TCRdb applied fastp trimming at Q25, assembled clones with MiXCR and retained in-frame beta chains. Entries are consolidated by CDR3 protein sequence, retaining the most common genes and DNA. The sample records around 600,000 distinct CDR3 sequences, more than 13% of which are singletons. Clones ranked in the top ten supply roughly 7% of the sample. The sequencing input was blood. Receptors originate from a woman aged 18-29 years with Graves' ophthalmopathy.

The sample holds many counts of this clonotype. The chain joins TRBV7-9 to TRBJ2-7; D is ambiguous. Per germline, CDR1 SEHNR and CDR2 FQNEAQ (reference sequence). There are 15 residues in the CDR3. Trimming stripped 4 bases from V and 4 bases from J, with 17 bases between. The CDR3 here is CASSSRPGQRYEQYF. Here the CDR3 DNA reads TGTGCCAGCAGCTCCCGTCCGGGCCAGAGGTACGAGCAGTACTTC.

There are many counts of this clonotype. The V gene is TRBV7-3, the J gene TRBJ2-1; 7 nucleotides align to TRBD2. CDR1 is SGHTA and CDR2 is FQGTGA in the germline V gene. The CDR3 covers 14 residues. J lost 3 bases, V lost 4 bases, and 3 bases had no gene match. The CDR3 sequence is CASSSGTIYNEQFF. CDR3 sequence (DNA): TGTGCCAGCAGCTCCGGGACTATCTACAATGAGCAGTTCTTC.

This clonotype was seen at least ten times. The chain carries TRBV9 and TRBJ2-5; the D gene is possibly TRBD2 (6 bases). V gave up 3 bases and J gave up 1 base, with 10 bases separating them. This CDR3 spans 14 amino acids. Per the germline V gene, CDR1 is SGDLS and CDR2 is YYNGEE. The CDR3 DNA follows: TGTGCCAGCAGCGATCTAGCGTCCCAAGAGACCCAGTACTTC. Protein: CASSDLASQETQYF.

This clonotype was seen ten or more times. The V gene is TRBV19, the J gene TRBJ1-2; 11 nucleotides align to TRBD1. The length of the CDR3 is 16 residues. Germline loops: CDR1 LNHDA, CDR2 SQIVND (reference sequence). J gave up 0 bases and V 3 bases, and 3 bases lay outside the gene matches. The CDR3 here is CASSMGQGDPNYGYTF. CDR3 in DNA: TGTGCCAGTAGTATGGGACAGGGGGACCCTAACTATGGCTACACCTTC.

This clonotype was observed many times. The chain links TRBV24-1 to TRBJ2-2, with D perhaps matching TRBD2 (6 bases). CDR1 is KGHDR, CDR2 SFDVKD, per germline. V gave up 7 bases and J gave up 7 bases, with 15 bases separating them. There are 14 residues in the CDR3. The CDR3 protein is CATSTGRRGGELFF. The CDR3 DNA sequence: TGTGCCACCAGCACGGGACGGCGGGGCGGGGAGCTGTTTTTT.

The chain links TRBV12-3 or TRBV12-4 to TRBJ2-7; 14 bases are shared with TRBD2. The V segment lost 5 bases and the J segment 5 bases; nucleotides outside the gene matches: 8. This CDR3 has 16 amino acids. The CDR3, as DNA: TGTGCCAGCAGTCTCGGCGGGACTAGCGGGAGTGACGAGCAGTACTTC. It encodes CASSLGGTSGSDEQYF.

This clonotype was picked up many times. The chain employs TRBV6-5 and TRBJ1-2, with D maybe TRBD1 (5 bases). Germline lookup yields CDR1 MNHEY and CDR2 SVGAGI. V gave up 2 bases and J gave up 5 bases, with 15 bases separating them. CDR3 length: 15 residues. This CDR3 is CASSYSQGSHYGYTF. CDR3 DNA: TGTGCCAGCAGTTACAGCCAGGGATCGCATTATGGCTACACCTTC.

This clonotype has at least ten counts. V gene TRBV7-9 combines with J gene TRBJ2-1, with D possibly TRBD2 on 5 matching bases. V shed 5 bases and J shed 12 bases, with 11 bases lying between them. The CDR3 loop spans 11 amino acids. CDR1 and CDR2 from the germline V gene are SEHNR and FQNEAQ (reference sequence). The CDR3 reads CASSLGEGQFF. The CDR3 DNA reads TGTGCCAGCAGCCTCGGGGAAGGGCAGTTCTTC.

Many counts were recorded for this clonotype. This CDR3 reads CASSPRRQPNTGELFF. CDR3 DNA sequence: TGTGCCAGCAGCCCCCGTAGGCAGCCGAACACCGGGGAGCTGTTTTTT. This rearrangement joins TRBV11-3 to TRBJ2-2; no firm D call. V lost 5 bases and J lost 0, with 13 bases in between. The CDR3 is 16 amino acids. CDR1 and CDR2 from the germline V gene are SGHNT and YENEEA.

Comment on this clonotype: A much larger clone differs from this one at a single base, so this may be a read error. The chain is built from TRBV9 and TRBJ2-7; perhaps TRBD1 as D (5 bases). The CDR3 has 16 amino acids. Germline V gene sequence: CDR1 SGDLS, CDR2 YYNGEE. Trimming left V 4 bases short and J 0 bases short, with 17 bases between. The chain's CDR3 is CASSPPGQGPSYEQYF. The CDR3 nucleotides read TGTGCCAGCAGCCCCCCCGGACAAGGGCCCTCCTACGAGCAGTACTTC. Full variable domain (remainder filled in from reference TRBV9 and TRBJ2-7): DSGVTQTPKHLITATGQRVTLRCSPRSGDLSVYWYQQSLDQGLQFLIQYYNGEERAKGNILERFSAQQFPDLHSELNLSSLELGDSALYFCASSPPGQGPSYEQYFGPGTRLTVT.

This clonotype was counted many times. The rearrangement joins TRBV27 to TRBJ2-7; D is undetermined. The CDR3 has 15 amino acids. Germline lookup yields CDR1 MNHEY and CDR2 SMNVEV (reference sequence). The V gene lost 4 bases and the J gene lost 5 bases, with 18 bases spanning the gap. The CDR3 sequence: CASSSRNPGWHEQYF. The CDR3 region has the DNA TGTGCCAGCAGTTCCAGGAACCCAGGTTGGCACGAGCAGTACTTC.

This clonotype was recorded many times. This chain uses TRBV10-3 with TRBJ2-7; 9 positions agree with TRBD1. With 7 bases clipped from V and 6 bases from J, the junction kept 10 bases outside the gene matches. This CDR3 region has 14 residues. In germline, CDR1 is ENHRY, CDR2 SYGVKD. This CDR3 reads CAIKDGDRVAEQYF. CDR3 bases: TGTGCCATCAAGGATGGGGACAGGGTCGCCGAGCAGTACTTC.

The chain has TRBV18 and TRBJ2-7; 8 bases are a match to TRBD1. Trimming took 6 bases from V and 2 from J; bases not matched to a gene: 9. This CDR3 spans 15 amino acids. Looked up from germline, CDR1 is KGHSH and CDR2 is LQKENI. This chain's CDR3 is CASSPRTGFTYEQYF. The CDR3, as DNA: TGTGCCAGCTCGCCCCGGACAGGGTTCACCTACGAGCAGTACTTC.

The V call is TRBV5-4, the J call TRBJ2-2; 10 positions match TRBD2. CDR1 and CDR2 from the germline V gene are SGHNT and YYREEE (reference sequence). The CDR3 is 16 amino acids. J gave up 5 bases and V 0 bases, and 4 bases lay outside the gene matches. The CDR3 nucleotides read TGTGCCAGCAGCTTGGAACTGACTAGCGGGACCGGGGAGCTGTTTTTT. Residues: CASSLELTSGTGELFF.

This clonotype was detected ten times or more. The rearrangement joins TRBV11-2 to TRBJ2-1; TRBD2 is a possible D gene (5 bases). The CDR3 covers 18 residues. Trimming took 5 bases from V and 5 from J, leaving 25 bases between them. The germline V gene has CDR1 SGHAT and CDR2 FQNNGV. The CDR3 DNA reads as TGTGCCAGCAGCCCTCCGGGCCTAGCACATCCCCGGGACAATGAGCAGTTCTTC. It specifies CASSPPGLAHPRDNEQFF.

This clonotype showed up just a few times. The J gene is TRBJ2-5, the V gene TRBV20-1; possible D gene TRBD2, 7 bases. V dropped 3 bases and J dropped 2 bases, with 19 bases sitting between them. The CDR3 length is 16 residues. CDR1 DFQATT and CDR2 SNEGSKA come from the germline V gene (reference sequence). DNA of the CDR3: TGCAGTGCTAGCCTCCTCTTAGGGGGAGGGCAAGAGACCCAGTACTTC. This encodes CSASLLLGGGQETQYF.

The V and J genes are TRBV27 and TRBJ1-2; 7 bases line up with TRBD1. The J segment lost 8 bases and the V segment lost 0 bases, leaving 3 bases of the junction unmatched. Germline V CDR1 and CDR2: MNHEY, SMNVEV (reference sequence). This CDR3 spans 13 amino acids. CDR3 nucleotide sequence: TGTGCCAGCAGTTTATCAGGGGGCCGAGGCTACACCTTC. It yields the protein CASSLSGGRGYTF.

The CDR3 DNA reads TGTGCCAGCAGTTTACGGTCCGGGACAGGGGGCCCCTACGAGCAGTACTTC. This gives the protein CASSLRSGTGGPYEQYF. The chain carries TRBV28 and TRBJ2-7, with 12 bases aligning to TRBD1. V lost 2 bases and J lost 2; bases outside the gene matches: 7. Germline V CDR1 and CDR2: MDHEN, SYDVKM. This CDR3 spans 17 amino acids.

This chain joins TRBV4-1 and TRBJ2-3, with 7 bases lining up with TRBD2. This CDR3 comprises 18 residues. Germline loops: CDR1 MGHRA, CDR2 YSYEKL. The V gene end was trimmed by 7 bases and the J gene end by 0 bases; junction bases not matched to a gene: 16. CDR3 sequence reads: CASTETSGLGGSTDTQYF. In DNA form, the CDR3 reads TGCGCCAGCACCGAGACCTCTGGACTAGGTGGGAGCACAGATACGCAGTATTTT.

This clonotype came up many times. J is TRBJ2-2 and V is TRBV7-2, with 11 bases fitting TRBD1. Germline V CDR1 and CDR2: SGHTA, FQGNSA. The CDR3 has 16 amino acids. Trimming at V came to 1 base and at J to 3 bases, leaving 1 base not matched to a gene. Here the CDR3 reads CASSLGTGGYTGELFF. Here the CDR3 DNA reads TGTGCCAGCAGCTTAGGGACAGGGGGCTACACCGGGGAGCTGTTTTTT.

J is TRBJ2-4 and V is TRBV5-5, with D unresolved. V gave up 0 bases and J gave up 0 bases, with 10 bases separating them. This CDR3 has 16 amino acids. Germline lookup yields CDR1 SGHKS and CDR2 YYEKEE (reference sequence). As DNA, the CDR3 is TGTGCCAGCAGCTTGGGGAGCATCTTAGCCAAAAACATTCAGTACTTC. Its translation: CASSLGSILAKNIQYF.

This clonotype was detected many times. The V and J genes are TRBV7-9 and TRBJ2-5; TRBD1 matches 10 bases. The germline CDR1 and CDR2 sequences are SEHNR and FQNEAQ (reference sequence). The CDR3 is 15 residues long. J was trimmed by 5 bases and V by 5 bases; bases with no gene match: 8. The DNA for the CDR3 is TGTGCCAGCAGCCTTCTGACAGGGGGCGAGGAGACCCAGTACTTC. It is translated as CASSLLTGGEETQYF.

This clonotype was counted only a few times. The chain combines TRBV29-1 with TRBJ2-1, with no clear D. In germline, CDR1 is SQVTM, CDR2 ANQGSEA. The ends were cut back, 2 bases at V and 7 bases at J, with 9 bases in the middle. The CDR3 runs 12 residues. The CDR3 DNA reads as TGCAGCGTTGAAAAAGAGTCGAATGAGCAGTTCTTC. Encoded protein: CSVEKESNEQFF.

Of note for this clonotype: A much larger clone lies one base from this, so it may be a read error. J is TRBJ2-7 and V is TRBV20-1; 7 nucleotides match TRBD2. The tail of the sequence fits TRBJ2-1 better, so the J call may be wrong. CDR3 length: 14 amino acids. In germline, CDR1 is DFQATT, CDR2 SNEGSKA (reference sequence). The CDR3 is CSARDPGRAYEQFF. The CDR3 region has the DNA TGCAGTGCTAGAGATCCTGGGAGGGCCTACGAGCAGTTCTTC.